This entry features one T cell receptor beta chain sequence. Its target is unknown. TCRdb itself ran the 5' RACE reads through MiXCR, one entry per CDR3 protein. The data show a few hundred thousand distinct CDR3 sequences, about 6.9% seen once. The data were obtained in a study of T cells after yellow fever vaccination. Overall study results and limits: Of the clonotypes, a small share occurred in both CD4 and CD8 compartments.

With V trimmed by 7 bases and J by 3 bases, 5 bases remained unmatched. The CDR3 covers 13 residues. Per germline, CDR1 MNHEY and CDR2 SVGAGI. The V call is TRBV6-5, the J call TRBJ2-7, with TRBD2 identical over 8 bases. The source is a man younger than 30 who received the YFV17D yellow fever vaccine. The sequencing here drew on PBMCs, taken roughly 46 days after the first yellow fever vaccination. CDR3 sequence: CASIRAGGYEQYF. For the CDR3, the DNA is TGTGCCAGCATTCGGGCGGGGGGCTACGAGCAGTACTTC.